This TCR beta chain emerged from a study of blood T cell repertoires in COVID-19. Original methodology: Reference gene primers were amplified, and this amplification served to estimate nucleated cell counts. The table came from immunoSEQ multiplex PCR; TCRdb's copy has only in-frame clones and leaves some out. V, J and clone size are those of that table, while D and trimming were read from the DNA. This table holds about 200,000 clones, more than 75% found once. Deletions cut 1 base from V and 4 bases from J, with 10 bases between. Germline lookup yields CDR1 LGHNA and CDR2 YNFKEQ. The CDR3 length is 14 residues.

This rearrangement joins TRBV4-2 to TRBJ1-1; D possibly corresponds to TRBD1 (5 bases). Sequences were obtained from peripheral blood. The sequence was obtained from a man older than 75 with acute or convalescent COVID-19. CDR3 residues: CASSQGGVSTEAFF. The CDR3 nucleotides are TGTGCCAGCAGCCAAGGGGGGGTATCCACTGAAGCTTTCTTT.